The 22 T cell receptor beta chains below were found in one sample sequenced in a study of human T cells and chemical hapten exposure. TCRdb re-derived calls from the RACE reads in MiXCR, one entry per CDR3 protein. The profile shows more than 300,000 distinct CDR3 sequences, about 5.4% of them singletons. Time point specified: pre-sensitization, week 0. Treatment noted: therapeutic diphenylcyclopropenone sensitization with weekly scalp DPC. The specimen comprised whole blood, sampled in connection with sensitization to the hapten diphenylcyclopropenone (DPC). The receptor source for this set is a woman aged 18-29 years with alopecia areata. Some clones in this sample may be carry-over from other donors' samples.

This clonotype was observed a few times. This chain links TRBV6-5 with TRBJ1-6; D might be TRBD1 (6 bases). CDR1 and CDR2 (germline): MNHEY, SVGAGI. Trimming left V 5 bases short and J 8 bases short, with 16 bases between. The CDR3 runs to 15 residues. The CDR3 bases are TGTGCCAGCAGTCGCCTGGGACAAGGAGATTCACCCCTCCACTTT. Protein: CASSRLGQGDSPLHF.

J is TRBJ1-2 and V is TRBV28; 8 bases fit TRBD1. The V and J ends lost 5 bases and 5 bases, in that order; junction bases with no gene match: 13. The CDR3 runs 16 residues. Germline V gene lookup returns CDR1 MDHEN and CDR2 SYDVKM. The CDR3 DNA sequence: TGTGCCAGCAGTCTACAAACAGGGGGTCTCGCATATGGCTACACCTTC. Amino acid sequence: CASSLQTGGLAYGYTF.

There are many counts of this clonotype. This chain uses TRBV12-3 or TRBV12-4 with TRBJ2-3; 7 positions agree with TRBD1. CDR3 length equals 12 residues. V gave up 6 bases and J gave up 4 bases; unmatched junction bases: 1. CDR3 nucleotides: TGTGCCAGCAGAACAGGGGCAGATACGCAGTATTTT. Encoded protein: CASRTGADTQYF.

Ten or more counts support this clonotype. The chain uses TRBV29-1 and TRBJ1-2, with D hard to call. Germline CDR1 and CDR2: SQVTM and ANQGSEA. With 7 bases removed from V and 6 bases from J, the gap between germline ends came to 12 bases. The CDR3 is 11 amino acids. The DNA for the CDR3 is TGCAGCGCTTTCATGGGGAATGGCTACACCTTC. Translation gives CSAFMGNGYTF.

This clonotype was counted at least ten times. V is TRBV5-6 and J is TRBJ2-7; D unresolved. V gave up 2 bases and J gave up 3 bases, with 9 bases separating them. The CDR3 has 13 amino acids. Germline V gene data show CDR1 as SGHDT and CDR2 as YYEEEE. The CDR3, as DNA: TGTGCCAGCAGCTTCCGGACCCTCTACGAGCAGTACTTC. Translation: CASSFRTLYEQYF.

This clonotype was counted at least ten times. One junction end does not reproduce the germline sequence, and a read error may be involved. The chain links TRBV5-6 to TRBJ1-6; a possible D gene is TRBD1 (5 bases). This CDR3 is 18 amino acids long. Germline-derived CDR1 and CDR2 are SGHDT and YYEEEE. CDR3 DNA: TGTGCCAGCAGACCCAACCCTTCCCGGGGGTCCTACAATTCACCCCTCCACTTT. Its protein is CASRPNPSRGSYNSPLHF.

The J gene is TRBJ1-1, the V gene TRBV5-4; D is unclear. This CDR3 comprises 16 residues. CDR1 is SGHNT and CDR2 is YYREEE in the germline V gene (reference sequence). V was shortened by 0 bases and J by 3 bases, with 15 bases between the two germline ends. The CDR3, as DNA: TGTGCCAGCAGCTTGGAAGGGAGTGGGTTTGACACTGAAGCTTTCTTT. Translation: CASSLEGSGFDTEAFF. The entire variable domain, with the rest obtained from reference TRBV5-4 and TRBJ1-1, is as follows: ETGVTQSPTHLIKTRGQQVTLRCSSQSGHNTVSWYQQALGQGPQFIFQYYREEENGRGNFPPRFSGLQFPNYSSELNVNALELDDSALYLCASSLEGSGFDTEAFFGQGTRLTVV.

This chain uses TRBV5-1 with TRBJ2-1, with 10 bases that match TRBD2. Germline CDR1 SGHRS, CDR2 YFSETQ. Losses at the gene ends were 2 bases for V and 10 bases for J; bases not matched to a gene: 9. There are 15 residues in the CDR3. CDR3 DNA sequence: TGCGCCAGCAGCTTAGGGAGCGGGGGGGCCGAGGAGCAGTTCTTC. Translated: CASSLGSGGAEEQFF. The full variable domain, rest sourced from reference TRBV5-1 and TRBJ2-1, is KAGVTQTPRYLIKTRGQQVTLSCSPISGHRSVSWYQQTPGQGLQFLFEYFSETQRNKGNFPGRFSGRQFSNSRSEMNVSTLELGDSALYLCASSLGSGGAEEQFFGPGTRLTVL.

This clonotype came up many times. This chain links TRBV6-1 with TRBJ2-7; the D is unclear. The CDR3 covers 15 residues. The germline V and J ends were trimmed by 4 bases and 0 bases, with 13 bases remaining between them. CDR1 is MNHNS, CDR2 SASEGT, per germline. The CDR3 protein is CASSVEAASSYEQYF. In DNA, the CDR3 is TGTGCCAGCAGTGTAGAGGCCGCGAGCTCCTACGAGCAGTACTTC.

This clonotype was seen a few times. The chain joins TRBV11-3 to TRBJ1-2; tentatively, D is TRBD1 (6 bases). With 3 bases removed from V and 4 bases from J, the gap between germline ends came to 15 bases. CDR1 SGHNT and CDR2 YENEEA come from the germline V gene. This CDR3 has 15 amino acids. CDR3 amino acids: CASSFPGGPLYGYTF. CDR3 sequence (DNA): TGTGCCAGCAGCTTCCCGGGGGGGCCCCTCTATGGCTACACCTTC.

The table lists this clonotype with many counts. V is TRBV10-2 and J is TRBJ2-3; maybe TRBD2 (7 bases). The germline V gene has CDR1 WSHSY and CDR2 SAAADI. Trimming took 1 base from V and 5 from J, leaving 22 bases between them. This CDR3 region has 18 residues. CDR3 in amino acids: CASSELVGGGSQKDTQYF. The CDR3 bases are TGCGCCAGCAGTGAGTTGGTTGGGGGGGGCAGCCAGAAAGATACGCAGTATTTT.

The J gene is TRBJ2-1, the V gene TRBV7-9, with D possibly matching TRBD2 (5 bases). The CDR3 runs to 16 residues. Germline V gene data show CDR1 as SEHNR and CDR2 as FQNEAQ (reference sequence). V was shortened by 10 bases and J by 0 bases, with 19 bases between the two germline ends. The CDR3 spells CATTSRGESSYNEQFF. CDR3 DNA sequence: TGTGCCACCACGTCCCGGGGTGAGAGCTCCTACAATGAGCAGTTCTTC.

This clonotype showed up just a few times. The chain uses TRBV6-6 and TRBJ1-1; D is unresolved. There are 15 residues in the CDR3. Per germline, CDR1 MNHNY and CDR2 SVGAGI (reference sequence). The V and J ends lost 6 bases and 1 base respectively, with 15 bases between them. For the CDR3, the DNA is TGTGCCAGCAGCCCCGAGAATGTTAGGAACACTGAAGCTTTCTTT. This gives the protein CASSPENVRNTEAFF.

The J gene is TRBJ2-2, the V gene TRBV4-3; D may be TRBD1 (5 bases). Trimming left V 1 base short and J 1 base short, with 10 bases between. Germline loops: CDR1 LGHNA, CDR2 YSLEER. CDR3 length equals 16 residues. CDR3 coding DNA: TGCGCCAGCAGCCAAGTTTTGGGGCAGAACACCGGGGAGCTGTTTTTT. Encoded protein: CASSQVLGQNTGELFF.

J is TRBJ2-3 and V is TRBV6-2 or TRBV6-3, with D perhaps matching TRBD2 (6 bases). The CDR3 has 14 amino acids. V dropped 6 bases and J dropped 2 bases, with 12 bases sitting between them. Germline CDR1 MNHEY, CDR2 SVGEGT. The CDR3: CASSLGLHTDTQYF. The CDR3 nucleotides are TGTGCCAGCAGCCTCGGACTACACACAGATACGCAGTATTTT.

This clonotype was counted only a few times. The chain carries TRBV28 and TRBJ2-1, with 12 bases identical to TRBD2. CDR1 is MDHEN, CDR2 SYDVKM, per germline. This CDR3 is built from 14 residues. Losses at the gene ends were 6 bases for V and 9 bases for J; bases not matched to a gene: 6. The CDR3 loop is CASSPKLAGGEQFF. CDR3 DNA: TGTGCCAGCAGCCCAAAACTAGCGGGGGGTGAGCAGTTCTTC.

The chain employs TRBV4-3 and TRBJ2-1; 7 bases agree with TRBD1. This CDR3 region has 16 residues. CDR1 and CDR2 (germline): LGHNA, YSLEER. The ends lost 4 bases at V and 1 base at J; junction bases unmatched: 7. CDR3 coding DNA: TGCGCCAGCAGCCGCCGACAGGGTCTGTCCTACAATGAGCAGTTCTTC. Its protein is CASSRRQGLSYNEQFF.

This clonotype has just a few counts. This chain uses TRBV7-6 with TRBJ2-1; 9 nucleotides line up with TRBD2. There are 14 residues in the CDR3. CDR1 is SGHVS and CDR2 is FNYEAQ in the germline V gene. The J segment lost 9 bases and the V segment lost 6 bases, leaving 9 bases of the junction unmatched. CDR3 nucleotide sequence: TGTGCCAGCAGGCCCGGGACTAGCTTGGCTGAGCAGTTCTTC. This sequence encodes CASRPGTSLAEQFF.

This clonotype was observed many times. Here the CDR3 DNA reads TGTGCCAGCACCTGGGGGACTTCCACCTACGAGCAGTACTTC. This gives the protein CASTWGTSTYEQYF. The V gene is TRBV6-2 or TRBV6-3, the J gene TRBJ2-7; D is possibly TRBD2 (6 bases). The CDR3 length is 14 residues. Trimming left V 7 bases short and J 2 bases short, with 15 bases between. Per germline, CDR1 MNHEY and CDR2 SVGEGT.

The chain uses TRBV5-1 and TRBJ1-6; 7 bases line up with TRBD1. The ends lost 3 bases at V and 0 bases at J; junction bases unmatched: 6. CDR1 is SGHRS, CDR2 YFSETQ, per germline. This CDR3 comprises 17 residues. Here the CDR3 reads CASSWGQTNSYNSPLHF. CDR3 in DNA: TGCGCCAGCAGCTGGGGACAGACGAACTCCTATAATTCACCCCTCCACTTT.

This chain connects TRBV5-4 to TRBJ2-1; D ambiguous. V shed 5 bases and J shed 2 bases, with 17 bases lying between them. Germline-derived CDR1 and CDR2 are SGHNT and YYREEE (reference sequence). The CDR3 length is 16 residues. The CDR3 spells CASSFGPSSTYNEQFF. The DNA for the CDR3 is TGTGCCAGCAGTTTCGGTCCGTCAAGCACCTACAATGAGCAGTTCTTC.

A few counts support this clonotype. This sequence joins TRBV5-1 and TRBJ2-2; 9 nucleotides agree with TRBD1. CDR3 length equals 16 residues. The ends lost 1 base at V and 7 bases at J; junction bases unmatched: 8. CDR1 and CDR2 (germline): SGHRS, YFSETQ. Here the CDR3 reads CASSLLRTGVDGELFF. Written as DNA, the CDR3 is TGCGCCAGCAGCTTGTTGCGGACAGGGGTTGACGGGGAGCTGTTTTTT.